One sample yielded the 11 T cell receptor beta chains listed below, sequenced in a study of beta chain features in type 1 diabetes. General observations from the study: When Type 1 diabetes patients were examined, their TCRB CDR3s proved moderately but significantly shorter in all four CD4+ subsets.

These receptors have no identified antigens. cDNA synthesis used the whole RNA isolate, giving expressed TCRB sequences. Sequenced by immunoSEQ multiplex PCR; TCRdb stores in-frame clones only, minus some. The data contain 300,000 to 350,000 clones, over 7% of them seen just once; the ten biggest clones take up about 1%. The sequenced sample was central memory CD4+ T cells from blood. Receptors originate from a man under 40 with type 1 diabetes.

CDR3 sequence reads: CASSYKREVYGYTF. The CDR3 DNA reads TGTGCCAGCAGTTACAAAAGGGAGGTATATGGCTACACCTTC. The chain has TRBV6-5 and TRBJ1-2; the D is unclear. Trimming cost V 2 bases and J 5 bases, with 12 bases left between them. This CDR3 is 14 amino acids long. Germline CDR1 is MNHEY and CDR2 is SVGAGI.

V and J are TRBV5-1 and TRBJ2-2; no clear D. V was clipped by 5 bases and J by 0 bases, with 8 bases between them. Germline-derived CDR1 and CDR2 are SGHRS and YFSETQ. The CDR3 is made up of 14 amino acids. CDR3 nucleotides: TGCGCCAGCAGTTCGGTCACGAACACCGGGGAGCTGTTTTTT. Protein: CASSSVTNTGELFF. Full variable domain (remainder filled in from reference TRBV5-1 and TRBJ2-2): KAGVTQTPRYLIKTRGQQVTLSCSPISGHRSVSWYQQTPGQGLQFLFEYFSETQRNKGNFPGRFSGRQFSNSRSEMNVSTLELGDSALYLCASSSVTNTGELFFGEGSRLTVL.

This clone was observed a handful of times. The J gene is TRBJ2-6, the V gene TRBV29-1, with 9 bases that match TRBD1. Germline values: CDR1 SQVTM, CDR2 ANQGSEA. There are 17 residues in the CDR3. With 7 bases clipped from V and 2 bases from J, the junction kept 12 bases outside the gene matches. The CDR3 is CSAETGQGWAGANVLTF. The CDR3 nucleotides read TGCAGCGCCGAGACCGGACAGGGGTGGGCTGGGGCCAACGTCCTGACTTTC.

This clone was observed a few times. The genes are TRBV6-5 and TRBJ1-1, with D uncertain. Germline V gives CDR1 MNHEY, CDR2 SVGAGI. The CDR3 is 14 residues long. V lost 5 bases and J 2 bases, leaving 12 bases between the germline ends. CDR3 amino acids: CASSRIQDNTEAFF. The CDR3 nucleotides are TGTGCCAGCAGTCGGATCCAGGATAACACTGAAGCTTTCTTT.

J is TRBJ1-2 and V is TRBV7-2; 7 positions match TRBD1. With V trimmed by 5 bases and J by 1 base, 4 bases remained unmatched. The CDR3 loop spans 14 amino acids. Germline loops: CDR1 SGHTA, CDR2 FQGNSA. The chain's CDR3 is CASSEGAFNYGYTF. The CDR3 DNA reads TGTGCCAGCAGCGAGGGGGCTTTTAACTATGGCTACACCTTC.

As concerns this clone: Other DNA sequences within the sample encode an identical CDR3. CDR3 nucleotides: TGTGCCAGCAGCGTAGGGACTAATGAAAAACTGTTTTTT. Translation gives CASSVGTNEKLFF. The chain joins TRBV9 to TRBJ1-4; the D is unclear. Germline values: CDR1 SGDLS, CDR2 YYNGEE. V was shortened by 0 bases and J by 2 bases, with 2 bases between the two germline ends. CDR3 length: 13 amino acids.

The rearrangement uses TRBV28 and TRBJ2-7; 13 nucleotides line up with TRBD2. The trim removed 4 bases at V and 2 bases at J, leaving 5 bases unmatched. The CDR3 consists of 16 residues. Germline V gene sequence: CDR1 MDHEN, CDR2 SYDVKM. CDR3 sequence: CASSSTSGGVTYEQYF. The CDR3 DNA reads TGTGCCAGCAGTTCAACTAGCGGGGGGGTAACCTACGAGCAGTACTTC. Filled out from reference TRBV28 and TRBJ2-7, the complete variable domain reads DVKVTQSSRYLVKRTGEKVFLECVQDMDHENMFWYRQDPGLGLRLIYFSYDVKMKEKGDIPEGYSVSREKKERFSLILESASTNQTSMYLCASSSTSGGVTYEQYFGPGTRLTVT.

The chain is built from TRBV29-1 and TRBJ1-1; 7 bases match TRBD1. There are 14 residues in the CDR3. Germline V lookup: CDR1 SQVTM, CDR2 ANQGSEA. The J segment lost 0 bases and the V segment lost 7 bases, leaving 8 bases of the junction unmatched. The CDR3 nucleotides are TGCAGCGGGTCGTCAGGGACAGTGAACACTGAAGCTTTCTTT. Amino acid sequence: CSGSSGTVNTEAFF.

The chain combines TRBV7-9 with TRBJ2-3; 9 nucleotides align to TRBD1. With V trimmed by 3 bases and J by 0 bases, 7 bases remained unmatched. Per the germline V gene, CDR1 is SEHNR and CDR2 is FQNEAQ (reference sequence). The CDR3 spans 17 residues. The CDR3 sequence: CASSLAPGTGSTDTQYF. DNA of the CDR3: TGTGCCAGCAGCTTGGCCCCCGGGACAGGGAGCACAGATACGCAGTATTTT. Combining the CDR3 with reference TRBV7-9 and TRBJ2-3 gives the whole variable domain DTGVSQNPRHKITKRGQNVTFRCDPISEHNRLYWYRQTLGQGPEFLTYFQNEAQLEKSRLLSDRFSAERPKGSFSTLEIQRTEQGDSAMYLCASSLAPGTGSTDTQYFGPGTRLTVL.

This clone was seen more than once but under ten times. This chain joins TRBV6-5 and TRBJ2-7; tentatively, D is TRBD1 (6 bases). The V end was cut by 1 base, the J end by 4 bases, with 11 bases between. Germline V gene lookup returns CDR1 MNHEY and CDR2 SVGAGI. CDR3 length equals 14 residues. CDR3 sequence (DNA): TGTGCCAGCAGTTACTGGGGGCCCGGGTACGAGCAGTACTTC. This codes for CASSYWGPGYEQYF.

There are many counts of this clone. The rearrangement links TRBV19 to TRBJ2-3; 10 bases map to TRBD2. This CDR3 region has 16 residues. V dropped 5 bases and J dropped 5; count of bases not matched to a gene: 10. The V gene's germline CDR1 is LNHDA and CDR2 SQIVND (reference sequence). CDR3 in amino acids: CASSGQRGGRGDTQYF. The CDR3, as DNA: TGTGCCAGTAGTGGCCAGCGGGGGGGCCGGGGAGATACGCAGTATTTT.